This T cell receptor (beta chain) comes out of a study of blood T cell repertoires in COVID-19. The overall study: Acute and convalescent COVID-19 specimens originated in the United States, Italy and Spain. PBMCs, B-cell-depleted T cells, or T cells were the source of the cDNA or gDNA that made up the material.

Methods used by the authors: Amplifying reference gene primers gave estimates of nucleated cell counts. Only in-frame clones appear in the TCRdb table, and some are missing; sequencing was by immunoSEQ multiplex PCR. That table supplies the V and J calls and clone size; D and trimming were determined from the DNA. The profile shows tens of thousands of clones, about 86% of them singletons. The germline gives CDR1 SGHRS, CDR2 YFSETQ. V was clipped by 2 bases and J by 7 bases, with 10 bases between them. The CDR3 is 13 residues long. The sequenced sample consisted of peripheral blood. This receptor was identified in a woman aged 55-70 years with acute or convalescent COVID-19. The V call is TRBV5-1, the J call TRBJ2-1; D uncertain. CDR3 region: CASSFEVENEQFF. The CDR3 nucleotides are TGCGCCAGCAGCTTCGAGGTGGAAAATGAGCAGTTCTTC.